By frequency in the sample, the clone carrying this TCR beta chain is medium-sized. As yet, its antigen is unknown. The data derive from a study of graft-versus-host responses after intestinal transplantation. Study-level background: Anti-thymocyte globulin was used for induction in all recipients, who then took tacrolimus and steroids for about three years.

This table comes from immunoSEQ multiplex PCR, and its TCRdb copy is limited to in-frame clones, with some not included. The sample contains about 85,000 clones, 80% to 95% of which appear only once. Trimming took off 7 bases at V and 4 bases at J, with 13 bases between the two ends. The length of the CDR3 is 14 residues. Per germline, CDR1 MGHDK and CDR2 SYGVNS. The sample in question was unstimulated CD8+ T cells sorted from spleen or lymph node cells, obtained before transplant. The chain employs TRBV25-1 and TRBJ1-4; unclear D gene. The sequence was obtained from a human donor who was the organ donor for an intestinal transplant. The CDR3 DNA is TGTGCCAGCACATCAGGCCTCCTTAATGAAAAACTGTTTTTT. It specifies CASTSGLLNEKLFF.